These 31 T cell receptor beta chains came from one sample sequenced in a study of CD8+CD57+ T cells in acquired aplastic anemia. Sequencing was done on patients that had shown CD8+CD57+ cell expansion by flow cytometry. Genomic DNA served as template for TCR beta VDJ and CDR3 profiling. TCRdb reprocessed the reads via MiXCR and lists one record per CDR3 protein. Of around 290,000 distinct CDR3 sequences detected, under 65% appear once; the ten largest clones hold 1.3%. The sequenced sample was sorted CD4+, CD8+, or CD8+CD57+ T cells (not recorded which) from PBMCs. The receptors stem from a human donor with aplastic anemia.

Note on this clonotype: At one of its ends the junction is not consistent with the germline gene, which may arise from a read error. J is TRBJ2-7 and V is TRBV7-6; weak D call: TRBD1 (5 bases). Germline CDR1 SGHVS, CDR2 FNYEAQ. The CDR3 is 14 residues long. CDR3 loop: CASSLEGVPHEQYF. CDR3 sequence (DNA): TGTGCCAGCAGTTTAGAAGGGGTTCCGCACGAGCAGTACTTC. Complete variable domain (other parts from reference TRBV7-6 and TRBJ2-7): GAGVSQSPRYKVTKRGQDVALRCDPISGHVSLYWYRQALGQGPEFLTYFNYEAQQDKSGLPNDRFSAERPEGSISTLTIQRTEQRDSAMYRCASSLEGVPHEQYFGPGTRLTVT.

The chain uses TRBV24-1 and TRBJ2-1, with D possibly being TRBD1 (5 bases). The CDR3 sequence is 15 residues long. V dropped 0 bases and J dropped 2 bases, with 7 bases sitting between them. Germline loops: CDR1 KGHDR, CDR2 SFDVKD. Here the CDR3 reads CATSDLGATYNEQFF. The CDR3 DNA reads as TGTGCCACCAGTGATTTGGGGGCGACCTACAATGAGCAGTTCTTC.

This clonotype was detected once. The chain has TRBV20-1 and TRBJ2-7; D is unresolved. The CDR3 covers 13 residues. V was cut by 4 bases and J by 4 bases, with 14 bases left in between. Germline V gene sequence: CDR1 DFQATT, CDR2 SNEGSKA (reference sequence). CDR3 amino acids: CSATRVQVYEQYF. CDR3 nucleotides: TGCAGTGCTACGAGAGTGCAGGTTTACGAGCAGTACTTC.

V usage is TRBV9 and J usage is TRBJ2-1; the match to TRBD1 covers 7 bases. Germline trimming cut 8 bases from V and 6 bases from J; bases unmatched to any gene: 8. This CDR3 is 13 amino acids long. Germline CDR1 is SGDLS and CDR2 is YYNGEE. The DNA of the CDR3 is TGTGCCAGTAGTATACGGACAGGCAATGAGCAGTTCTTC. Its translation is CASSIRTGNEQFF.

The genes are TRBV7-3 and TRBJ2-1, with 15 positions matching TRBD2. The CDR3 contains 17 residues. With V trimmed by 5 bases and J by 5 bases, 7 bases remained unmatched. Germline lookup yields CDR1 SGHTA and CDR2 FQGTGA. In nucleotides, the CDR3 is TGTGCCAGCAGCCAAGGACTAGCGGGGGGGCCCGACAATGAGCAGTTCTTC. Amino acid sequence: CASSQGLAGGPDNEQFF.

This clonotype showed up just a few times. The chain joins TRBV29-1 to TRBJ1-1; D may be TRBD1 (5 bases). The CDR3 sequence is 10 residues long. Per germline, CDR1 SQVTM and CDR2 ANQGSEA. V was pared by 8 bases and J by 6 bases, with 10 bases between. The CDR3 sequence: CSWGDSEAFF. The CDR3 bases are TGCAGCTGGGGGGATTCTGAAGCTTTCTTT.

This clonotype was detected only a few times. This sequence joins TRBV20-1 and TRBJ1-1; D might be TRBD1 (5 bases). Germline V CDR1 and CDR2: DFQATT, SNEGSKA (reference sequence). CDR3 length: 14 amino acids. Trimming shortened V by 5 bases and J by 0 bases, and 13 bases separated the two germline ends. The CDR3 reads CSAQGGAMNTEAFF. CDR3 sequence (DNA): TGCAGTGCTCAGGGAGGGGCGATGAACACTGAAGCTTTCTTT.

This chain links TRBV10-1 with TRBJ2-7; 7 nucleotides agree with TRBD1. V dropped 11 bases and J dropped 0; count of bases not matched to a gene: 4. Germline V CDR1 and CDR2: WNHNN, SYGVQD (reference sequence). This CDR3 is built from 12 residues. CDR3 loop: CAVRDSSYEQYF. CDR3 coding DNA: TGCGCCGTCCGGGACAGCTCCTACGAGCAGTACTTC.

This clonotype was counted a few times. The chain uses TRBV18 and TRBJ2-1; no firm D call. CDR3 length: 14 amino acids. Germline values: CDR1 KGHSH, CDR2 LQKENI. With 5 bases removed from V and 2 bases from J, the gap between germline ends came to 10 bases. Here the CDR3 reads CASSEATAYNEQFF. CDR3 nucleotide sequence: TGTGCCAGCTCAGAGGCTACAGCCTACAATGAGCAGTTCTTC.

This clonotype has only one observation. The rearrangement links TRBV7-9 to TRBJ2-3; TRBD2 is a possible D gene (6 bases). CDR1 is SEHNR and CDR2 is FQNEAQ in the germline V gene (reference sequence). The CDR3 is 14 residues long. The V end was cut by 3 bases, the J end by 2 bases, with 9 bases between. The CDR3 reads CASSFSGNTDTQYF. CDR3 nucleotide sequence: TGTGCCAGCAGCTTTAGCGGTAACACAGATACGCAGTATTTT.

The chain has TRBV7-2 and TRBJ1-3, with D perhaps TRBD1 (5 bases). V was pared by 6 bases and J by 9 bases, with 15 bases between. The CDR3 covers 13 residues. CDR1 is SGHTA and CDR2 is FQGNSA in the germline V gene. The CDR3 bases are TGTGCCAGCAGAGAGACGGGGCTTGGCACCATATATTTT. It encodes CASRETGLGTIYF.

This clonotype has a count of ten or more. V usage is TRBV19 and J usage is TRBJ1-6; tentative D call: TRBD1 (6 bases). The germline V gene encodes CDR1 LNHDA and CDR2 SQIVND (reference sequence). With 4 bases removed from V and 9 bases from J, the gap between germline ends came to 16 bases. This CDR3 region has 15 residues. The CDR3 loop reads CASSTTRDMASPLHF. Here the CDR3 DNA reads TGTGCCAGTAGTACAACGCGGGACATGGCTTCACCCCTCCACTTT.

This CDR3 is CASSLRQRGSPLHF. The CDR3 DNA sequence: TGTGCCAGCAGCTTGAGACAACGGGGATCACCCCTCCACTTT. The genes are TRBV5-6 and TRBJ1-6, with D hard to call. V gave up 1 base and J gave up 10 bases, with 12 bases separating them. The CDR3 contains 14 residues. CDR1 SGHDT and CDR2 YYEEEE come from the germline V gene. The full variable domain, completed using reference TRBV5-6 and TRBJ1-6, is DAGVTQSPTHLIKTRGQQVTLRCSPKSGHDTVSWYQQALGQGPQFIFQYYEEEERQRGNFPDRFSGHQFPNYSSELNVNALLLGDSALYLCASSLRQRGSPLHFGNGTRLTVT.

The CDR3 nucleotides are TGTGCCAGTAGTTTAACAGGGTTCGGCGAGCAGTACTTC. This translates into CASSLTGFGEQYF. The chain combines TRBV19 with TRBJ2-7; D is perhaps TRBD1 (6 bases). Germline assignment: CDR1 LNHDA and CDR2 SQIVND (reference sequence). Trimming took off 5 bases at V and 6 bases at J, with 14 bases between the two ends. The CDR3 totals 13 residues.

There are many counts of this clonotype. This chain connects TRBV6-1 to TRBJ2-5; TRBD2 aligns across 11 bases. The junction had 7 bases not matched to a gene; V was cut back by 2 bases and J by 5 bases. Germline CDR1 is MNHNS and CDR2 is SASEGT. The CDR3 runs to 16 residues. CDR3 in DNA: TGTGCCAGCAGTGAAACGGTAGCGGGGGGGCCGGAGACCCAGTACTTC. It encodes CASSETVAGGPETQYF.

The gene calls are TRBV5-1 and TRBJ2-7; 8 bases map to TRBD1. Losses at the gene ends were 8 bases for V and 3 bases for J; bases not matched to a gene: 13. CDR3 length: 15 residues. Germline V gene lookup returns CDR1 SGHRS and CDR2 YFSETQ. DNA of the CDR3: TGCGCCAGTAGCCTCGGACAGGGAGGCTACTACGAGCAGTACTTC. It encodes CASSLGQGGYYEQYF.

The genes are TRBV7-9 and TRBJ1-3; D is unresolved. This CDR3 comprises 15 residues. Germline V gene data show CDR1 as SEHNR and CDR2 as FQNEAQ (reference sequence). V lost 1 base to trimming and J lost 5 bases, with 12 bases between them. The CDR3 nucleotides are TGTGCCAGCAGCTTAGAACTCGGAACCCGAAACACCATATATTTT. Encoded protein: CASSLELGTRNTIYF.

The V call is TRBV10-3, the J call TRBJ1-5; 8 bases line up with TRBD1. J gave up 9 bases and V 3 bases, and 1 base lay outside the gene matches. The germline gives CDR1 ENHRY, CDR2 SYGVKD. The CDR3 runs 12 residues. CDR3 sequence (DNA): TGTGCCATCAGTGAAGGGACAGGGCCCCAGCATTTT. This translates into CAISEGTGPQHF.

V and J are TRBV7-8 and TRBJ2-1, with no clear D. Germline CDR1 is SGHVS and CDR2 is FQNEAQ. V was shortened by 1 base and J by 0 bases, with 10 bases between the two germline ends. This CDR3 has 16 amino acids. Here the CDR3 DNA reads TGTGCCAGCAGCTTAGTCGCAGGCAGCTCCTACAATGAGCAGTTCTTC. It translates to CASSLVAGSSYNEQFF.

V usage is TRBV4-1 and J usage is TRBJ2-2, with D uncertain. V lost 1 base and J lost 5, with 14 bases in between. The CDR3 length is 16 residues. CDR1 is MGHRA, CDR2 YSYEKL, per germline. The DNA of the CDR3 is TGCGCCAGCAGCCAAGCGGTCCTTGGAAGGACCGGGGAGCTGTTTTTT. Its translation: CASSQAVLGRTGELFF.

This clonotype was recorded once. V usage is TRBV5-1 and J usage is TRBJ1-1; D is uncertain. Germline-derived CDR1 and CDR2 are SGHRS and YFSETQ. Trimming pared 0 bases from V and 4 bases from J, leaving 13 bases between. The CDR3 totals 15 residues. This chain's CDR3 is CASSLVSGPSTEAFF. The CDR3 nucleotides are TGCGCCAGCAGCTTGGTTTCAGGCCCGAGCACTGAAGCTTTCTTT.

This clonotype has a handful of counts. The genes are TRBV5-6 and TRBJ2-5, with a possible D match to TRBD1 (5 bases). CDR3 length: 15 residues. Trimming cost V 9 bases and J 2 bases, with 20 bases left between them. Germline loops: CDR1 SGHDT, CDR2 YYEEEE. The chain's CDR3 is CATNGRGRGQETQYF. CDR3 DNA sequence: TGTGCCACCAACGGAAGGGGTAGGGGACAAGAGACCCAGTACTTC.

The CDR3 DNA is TGTGCCATCACGAGCACAGATACGCAGTATTTT. It encodes CAITSTDTQYF. The V call is TRBV10-3, the J call TRBJ2-3; the D is unclear. Looked up from germline, CDR1 is ENHRY and CDR2 is SYGVKD. CDR3 size: 11 residues. The V end was cut by 7 bases, the J end by 0 bases, with 2 bases between.

This clonotype was recorded at least ten times. The chain recombines TRBV6-6 with TRBJ2-5; 11 positions agree with TRBD2. Germline loops: CDR1 MNHNY, CDR2 SVGAGI (reference sequence). This CDR3 has 14 amino acids. V dropped 3 bases and J dropped 5; count of bases not matched to a gene: 2. CDR3 coding DNA: TGTGCCAGCAGTTATACTAGCGGGGGCGAGACCCAGTACTTC. Protein product: CASSYTSGGETQYF.

The gene calls are TRBV12-3 or TRBV12-4 and TRBJ2-3; possibly TRBD1 for D (6 bases). V dropped 7 bases and J dropped 1 base, with 15 bases sitting between them. CDR3 length equals 15 residues. In nucleotides, the CDR3 is TGTGCCAGCACTACAGGGAAGGTCGGCACAGATACGCAGTATTTT. Translation: CASTTGKVGTDTQYF.

This clonotype was counted a few times. This chain links TRBV14 with TRBJ1-6; D is uncertain. Trimming shortened V by 1 base and J by 6 bases, and 4 bases separated the two germline ends. Germline V gene data show CDR1 as SGHDN and CDR2 as FVKESK. The CDR3 is made up of 13 amino acids. CDR3 nucleotides: TGTGCCAGCAGCCAAGGCTTTAATTCACCCCTCCACTTT. Its translation is CASSQGFNSPLHF.

As concerns this clonotype: At one boundary the junction diverges from the germline segment, which might be a read error. The J gene is TRBJ2-7, the V gene TRBV24-1, with D unclear. Looked up from germline, CDR1 is KGHDR and CDR2 is SFDVKD. The CDR3 spans 13 residues. DNA for the CDR3: TGTGCCAGCAGTCCCTCTAACACCGACGAGCAGTACTTC. Translated, it gives CASSPSNTDEQYF.

At least ten counts were recorded for this clonotype. V is TRBV6-2 or TRBV6-3 and J is TRBJ2-5; TRBD1 or TRBD2 may be the D gene (5 bases each). CDR1 is MNHEY, CDR2 SVGEGT, per germline. V was shortened by 8 bases and J by 4 bases, with 11 bases between the two germline ends. There are 12 residues in the CDR3. CDR3 DNA: TGTGCCAGCGCCGGGGCTGCAGAGACCCAGTACTTC. Amino acids: CASAGAAETQYF.

The chain uses TRBV12-3 or TRBV12-4 and TRBJ1-4; D is undetermined. The CDR3 runs to 14 residues. Trimming removed 2 bases from V and 7 bases from J, with 11 bases in between. CDR3 nucleotides: TGTGCCAGCAGTTTAATGGGCCTCCGTGAAAAACTGTTTTTT. Its translation: CASSLMGLREKLFF.

The V and J genes are TRBV5-6 and TRBJ2-5, with 7 bases that match TRBD2. In germline, CDR1 is SGHDT, CDR2 YYEEEE. The CDR3 is 15 residues long. V lost 5 bases and J lost 3; bases outside the gene matches: 10. This chain's CDR3 is CASSFRDYSEETQYF. In nucleotides, the CDR3 is TGTGCCAGCAGTTTCCGGGACTACTCGGAAGAGACCCAGTACTTC.

The genes are TRBV9 and TRBJ1-1; 7 positions match TRBD1. CDR1 and CDR2 (germline): SGDLS, YYNGEE. The CDR3 consists of 14 residues. V was pared by 7 bases and J by 2 bases, with 8 bases of the junction left unmatched. In DNA, the CDR3 is TGTGCCAGCGCTCCTACAGGGGCCAACACTGAAGCTTTCTTT. It encodes CASAPTGANTEAFF. Using reference TRBV9 and TRBJ1-1 for the parts outside the CDR3, the full variable domain is DSGVTQTPKHLITATGQRVTLRCSPRSGDLSVYWYQQSLDQGLQFLIQYYNGEERAKGNILERFSAQQFPDLHSELNLSSLELGDSALYFCASAPTGANTEAFFGQGTRLTVV.